The clone carrying this TCR beta chain was found many times. Its cognate antigen is unknown. These data originate in a study of molecular identifiers for immune sequencing clone quantification. Study overall: Five portions were made in replicates from RNA of about 21,000 or 97,000 naive CD8 cells, and four underwent sequencing. Study-wide findings and caveats: In CMV-specific effectors, clones above 20 copies held over 99% of molecules; naive, under 1%. The sizes of highly expanded clones could be underestimated when identical TCR molecules share a barcode.

Germline CDR1 LGHNA, CDR2 YSLEER. This CDR3 is built from 17 residues. V shed 0 bases and J shed 2 bases, with 17 bases lying between them. TCRdb re-analysed the PCR reads in MiXCR, keeping a single row per CDR3 protein. The profile covers 15,000 to 20,000 distinct CDR3 sequences, with around 23% appearing a single time and around 6% taken by the ten largest. Naive CD8 T cells were FACS-sorted by CD8+CD4-CCR7+CD45RA+ markers. The sample taken for sequencing was naive CD8+ T cells from blood, with Jurkat cell RNA spiked in. The subset denotes: FACS-sorted CD8+CD4-CCR7+CD45RA+ naive T cells. The TCR comes from a human donor in good health. Some libraries in this study had Jurkat cell RNA spiked in. The chain recombines TRBV4-3 with TRBJ2-7; D perhaps matches TRBD1 (6 bases). CDR3 region: CASSQDLLARGPYEQYF. DNA for the CDR3: TGCGCCAGCAGCCAAGATCTCCTGGCCAGGGGCCCCTACGAGCAGTACTTC.